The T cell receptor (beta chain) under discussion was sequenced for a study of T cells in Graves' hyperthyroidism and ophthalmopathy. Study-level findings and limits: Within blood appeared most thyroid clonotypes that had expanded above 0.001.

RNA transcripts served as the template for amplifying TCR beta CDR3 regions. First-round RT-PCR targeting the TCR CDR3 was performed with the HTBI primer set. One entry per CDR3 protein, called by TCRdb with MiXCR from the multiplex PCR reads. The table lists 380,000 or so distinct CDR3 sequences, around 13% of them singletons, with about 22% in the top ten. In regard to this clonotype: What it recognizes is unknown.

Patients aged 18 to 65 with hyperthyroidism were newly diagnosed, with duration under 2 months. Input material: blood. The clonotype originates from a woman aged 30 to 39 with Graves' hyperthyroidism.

The CDR3 here is CATQSQDRGFGANVLTF. CDR3 in DNA: TGTGCCACGCAATCCCAAGACAGGGGGTTTGGGGCCAACGTCCTGACTTTC. The gene calls are TRBV24-1 and TRBJ2-6; 9 bases match TRBD1. This CDR3 has 17 residues. V lost 10 bases and J lost 3; bases outside the gene matches: 12. CDR1 and CDR2 from the germline V gene are KGHDR and SFDVKD.